The TCR beta chain described here comes from a study of OX40 agonist ivuxolimab in advanced cancers. Some clones are missing from TCRdb's copy, which holds only in-frame ones; the method was immunoSEQ multiplex PCR. The sample holds 60,000 or so clones, 65% to 90% seen once. The material was CD4+ or CD8+ T cells sorted from blood, obtained in a trial of the OX40 agonist ivuxolimab. This sequence originates from an adult with an advanced solid tumor such as melanoma, head and neck, liver or kidney cancer.

The CDR3 bases are TGTGCCACCAGCAGATCTGGGACTAGCGGGGGGGATACGCAGTATTTT. Residues: CATSRSGTSGGDTQYF. The chain carries TRBV15 and TRBJ2-3, with 15 bases identical to TRBD2. The junction had 3 bases not matched to a gene; V was cut back by 2 bases and J by 6 bases. Per germline, CDR1 LNHNV and CDR2 YYDKDF (reference sequence). The CDR3 spans 16 residues.